Shown below are 11 T cell receptor beta chains from a single sample sequenced in a study of T-cell memory formation after mild COVID-19 listed by TCRdb under 2021. Libraries came from 5' RACE. For sequencing, an Illumina NovaSeq 6000 was employed. TCRdb trimmed public reads at Q25 via fastp, called clones via MiXCR and kept in-frame beta chains. Identical CDR3 protein sequences are pooled into one entry, listed with their most common genes and DNA. Across this sample there are under 50,000 distinct CDR3 sequences, with roughly 27% seen only once. The top ten clonotypes cover 43% of the sample. What was sequenced was PBMCs or a T cell subset sorted from them (not recorded which). The receptors originated from a man aged 18 to 30 who had mild COVID-19 (a few samples of this study predate the infection). The sample titles of this study are shuffled in the database, so cell type and time point are left out; the donor was told from shared clones.

This clonotype was found a few times. The chain uses TRBV7-2 and TRBJ2-1; D is unresolved. CDR3 length: 12 amino acids. Trimming took off 3 bases at V and 8 bases at J, with 8 bases between the two ends. Germline CDR1 is SGHTA and CDR2 is FQGNSA. The CDR3 sequence: CASSFGWYEQFF. The CDR3 region has the DNA TGTGCCAGCAGCTTTGGGTGGTATGAGCAGTTCTTC.

The CDR3 spells CASSRRRGGGILVAQYF. CDR3 coding DNA: TGTGCCAGCAGCCGAAGACGAGGTGGGGGTATTTTAGTGGCCCAGTACTTC. The V gene is TRBV7-3, the J gene TRBJ2-5, with D tentatively TRBD1 or TRBD2 (5 bases each). The germline V and J ends were trimmed by 5 bases and 9 bases, with 28 bases remaining between them. Per germline, CDR1 SGHTA and CDR2 FQGTGA. CDR3 length: 17 amino acids.

This sequence joins TRBV4-2 and TRBJ2-2; D unclear. CDR3 size: 14 residues. The germline gives CDR1 LGHNA, CDR2 YNFKEQ. Trimming pared 6 bases from V and 4 bases from J, leaving 12 bases between. The CDR3 spells CASSQDGRTGELFF. CDR3 DNA sequence: TGTGCCAGCAGTCAGGACGGCCGCACCGGGGAGCTGTTTTTT.

J is TRBJ1-5 and V is TRBV15; D unclear. CDR1 is LNHNV, CDR2 YYDKDF, per germline (reference sequence). The CDR3 is 16 residues long. The V end was cut by 1 base, the J end by 3 bases, with 13 bases between. The DNA of the CDR3 is TGTGCCACCAGCAGAGGTGGCGGAGATTTCAATCAGCCCCAGCATTTT. It codes for CATSRGGGDFNQPQHF. Supplemented by reference TRBV15 and TRBJ1-5, the full variable domain reads DAMVIQNPRYQVTQFGKPVTLSCSQTLNHNVMYWYQQKSSQAPKLLFHYYDKDFNNEADTPDNFQSRRPNTSFCFLDIRSPGLGDTAMYLCATSRGGGDFNQPQHFGDGTRLSIL.

The chain employs TRBV20-1 and TRBJ1-5; possible D gene TRBD1, 5 bases. The V end lost 1 base, the J end lost 11 bases, and 9 bases lay between the germline ends. Germline V lookup: CDR1 DFQATT, CDR2 SNEGSKA (reference sequence). The CDR3 runs to 11 residues. CDR3 in amino acids: CSARGGEAQHF. The CDR3 DNA reads TGCAGTGCTAGAGGGGGGGAGGCCCAGCATTTT.

This rearrangement joins TRBV12-5 to TRBJ2-1; no reliable D call. CDR3 length: 13 amino acids. V lost 5 bases and J lost 4, with 9 bases in between. CDR1 is LGHNT and CDR2 is FRNRAP in the germline V gene. The CDR3, as DNA: TGTGCTAGTGGTCTGCCTGGGTACAATGAGCAGTTCTTC. This gives the protein CASGLPGYNEQFF.

J is TRBJ1-1 and V is TRBV20-1, with 11 nucleotides matching TRBD1. V shed 5 bases and J 5 bases; nucleotides not matched to a gene: 1. The CDR3 length is 12 residues. CDR1 is DFQATT, CDR2 SNEGSKA, per germline (reference sequence). CDR3 DNA: TGCAGTGCTTGGGACAGGGGGACTGAAGCTTTCTTT. It yields the protein CSAWDRGTEAFF.

This clonotype was counted only a few times. This sequence joins TRBV4-2 and TRBJ1-6; TRBD1 matches at 8 bases. V was clipped by 1 base and J by 7 bases; unmatched bases: 3. CDR3 length: 15 residues. The germline gives CDR1 LGHNA, CDR2 YNFKEQ. The CDR3 bases are TGTGCCAGCAGCCAAGGTGCAGGGGGCAATTCACCCCTCCACTTT. Protein sequence: CASSQGAGGNSPLHF.

This chain joins TRBV29-1 and TRBJ2-3, with TRBD2 matching over 8 bases. In germline, CDR1 is SQVTM, CDR2 ANQGSEA. V dropped 7 bases and J dropped 6; count of bases not matched to a gene: 12. The CDR3 length is 14 residues. CDR3 nucleotide sequence: TGCAGCGAGAGCCGCGGGGGGACCACGGATACGCAGTATTTT. Encoded protein: CSESRGGTTDTQYF.

The chain uses TRBV7-6 and TRBJ2-5; possibly TRBD2 for D (6 bases). Looked up from germline, CDR1 is SGHVS and CDR2 is FNYEAQ. This CDR3 comprises 17 residues. V lost 5 bases, J lost 5 bases, and 24 bases lay in between. The CDR3 protein is CASSGRDSSIRRETQYF. CDR3 sequence (DNA): TGTGCCAGCAGCGGACGGGACTCAAGCATTCGGCGTGAGACCCAGTACTTC.

This clonotype was observed a handful of times. The chain couples TRBV7-8 to TRBJ1-5; D may be TRBD1 (5 bases). The germline V gene has CDR1 SGHVS and CDR2 FQNEAQ. Trimming removed 1 base from V and 0 bases from J, with 10 bases in between. The CDR3 totals 16 residues. CDR3 amino acids: CASSLETVYSNQPQHF. For the CDR3, the DNA is TGTGCCAGCAGCTTAGAGACAGTTTATAGCAATCAGCCCCAGCATTTT.